This T cell receptor beta chain was captured by sequencing in a study of blood T cell repertoires in COVID-19 (dated by TCRdb to the early 2020s). With respect to the entire study: Samples from collaborators originated in the United States, Italy and Spain and spanned both the acute and convalescent phases of COVID-19. Samples came from the ongoing ImmuneRACE study (first 160 participants) plus 1,254 subjects from 6 global collaborators. Nearly every sample came with metadata listing a de-identified subject ID, COVID-19 status, age in years and sex. The repertoires were released in a freely available public database meant as a resource for research on the immune response to SARS-CoV-2. Deeply sampled blood TCRbeta repertoires from subjects exposed to, actively infected with, or recovered from COVID-19 were included in the dataset. The prospective study material was composed of cDNA or gDNA derived from T cells, B-cell-depleted T cells, or PBMCs. HLA class I and class II types, where available, came from metadata supplied by the sample provider rather than from assay-based typing. General conclusions and limits of the study: The quantity of clinical and demographic metadata differed by source and by participant and was supplied without curation.

Participants in the prospective study were aged roughly 18 to 100 years, lived in approximately 26 United States geographic areas, and enrolled through a virtual design. Cohort assignment in the prospective study relied on participant-reported clinical history from a screening survey and a study questionnaire. For ImmuneRACE Cohort 3, a participant was defined as recovered based on two consecutive negative NP/OP PCR tests, clearance by a healthcare professional, or resolution of symptoms. In the prospective study, mobile phlebotomists collected whole blood, serum and a nasopharyngeal or oropharyngeal swab from each participant. Prospective study participants could optionally give additional blood draws and questionnaires over an approximately 2-month period. Before DNA extraction, blood samples from the prospective study were shipped at room temperature or frozen. This clone was counted a few times. Its cognate antigen has yet to be identified. No much larger clonotype is one base removed from it; base qualities were not supplied.

TCRbeta CDR3 regions were amplified from genomic DNA by means of the immunoSEQ Assay, a bias-controlled multiplex PCR. In the paper's pipeline: The number of nucleated cells in each sample was estimated from the amplification of reference gene primers within the assay. Sequence reads were collapsed and filtered to measure the absolute abundance of every unique TCRbeta CDR3 rearrangement. For each sample, productive Simpson clonality was calculated as the square root of Simpson's diversity index over productive rearrangements. TCRdb's version of the immuneACCESS table is confined to in-frame rearrangements and falls short of the full clone set. An unresolved V gene accounts for under half of the shortfall where checked; the remainder is of unknown origin. The V and J calls and the clone size are those of that table, but D and trimming were determined from the DNA. Across this sample there are 150,000 to 250,000 clones, with roughly four fifths seen only once. Of the sample, roughly 10% is held by the ten largest clones.

The germline V gene provides CDR1 SQVTM and CDR2 ANQGSEA. CDR3 length: 15 amino acids, cysteine to phenylalanine. Of all the DNA, just the CDR3 is kept, 45 bases in frame from base 1. Trimming takes 4 bases from V and 4 bases from J, and the germline ends sit 19 bases apart. The clonotype originates from a man aged 40-50 years who had recovered from COVID-19. The sequenced material came from PBMCs or T cells enriched from blood (not recorded which). The receptor chain draws on TRBV29-1 and TRBJ1-1, with a weak D call of TRBD1 (5 bases match). The DNA reads as follows: TGCAGCGTTGTTGGAGGGCAGGGAAAGGGCACTGAAGCTTTCTTT. Its protein is CSVVGGQGKGTEAFF.